Each of the 15 T cell receptor beta chains below was sequenced from the same sample in a study of T cells in Graves' hyperthyroidism and ophthalmopathy. Authors of the study amplified TCR beta CDR3 regions from RNA transcripts. HTBI primers were used for first-round RT-PCR of the TCR CDR3. TCRdb fed the multiplex PCR reads into MiXCR, producing one record per CDR3 protein. The repertoire holds approximately 260,000 distinct CDR3 sequences, with around 15% as singletons. The sequencing input was blood. These receptors originate from a woman between 50 and 59 years old with Graves' hyperthyroidism that later progressed to Graves' ophthalmopathy.

The chain recombines TRBV20-1 with TRBJ1-5; D is ambiguous. From germline, CDR1 is DFQATT and CDR2 SNEGSKA (reference sequence). V lost 4 bases to trimming and J lost 0 bases, with 13 bases between them. The CDR3 consists of 15 residues. The CDR3 sequence is CSAKDLEGSNQPQHF. The DNA of the CDR3 is TGCAGTGCTAAAGATCTAGAGGGTAGCAATCAGCCCCAGCATTTT.

This clonotype came up a few times. This sequence joins TRBV9 and TRBJ1-2; 7 nucleotides line up with TRBD1. The V gene end was trimmed by 4 bases and the J gene end by 4 bases; junction bases not matched to a gene: 10. Germline V gene lookup returns CDR1 SGDLS and CDR2 YYNGEE. The CDR3 covers 15 residues. CDR3 residues: CASSSHRDSFYGYTF. In DNA form, the CDR3 reads TGTGCCAGCAGCTCCCACCGGGACAGTTTCTATGGCTACACCTTC.

The table lists this clonotype with many counts. This chain uses TRBV6-1 with TRBJ1-5; the match to TRBD1 covers 7 bases. The V gene's germline CDR1 is MNHNS and CDR2 SASEGT. The CDR3 is made up of 15 amino acids. Germline trimming cut 7 bases from V and 3 bases from J; bases unmatched to any gene: 9. The CDR3 DNA is TGTGCCAGCAACGACAGGGCTCTCATCAATCAGCCCCAGCATTTT. Its protein product is CASNDRALINQPQHF.

Many counts were recorded for this clonotype. The rearrangement uses TRBV12-3 or TRBV12-4 and TRBJ2-2; D is uncertain. The V end was cut by 3 bases, the J end by 3 bases, with 2 bases between. CDR3 length: 12 residues. The CDR3 DNA reads TGTGCCAGCAGTTTCTACACCGGGGAGCTGTTTTTT. It yields the protein CASSFYTGELFF.

This clonotype was counted at least ten times. The chain carries TRBV3-1 and TRBJ2-5, with D perhaps matching TRBD1 (5 bases). The CDR3 covers 12 residues. With 4 bases removed from V and 8 bases from J, the gap between germline ends came to 11 bases. CDR1 and CDR2 (germline): LGHDT, YNNKEL (reference sequence). The chain's CDR3 is CASSLPTGTQYF. Here the CDR3 DNA reads TGTGCCAGCAGCCTCCCAACAGGTACCCAGTACTTC.

This clonotype was counted at least ten times. The rearrangement joins TRBV28 to TRBJ2-7, with 7 bases fitting TRBD2. This CDR3 spans 17 amino acids. The germline gives CDR1 MDHEN, CDR2 SYDVKM. After removal of 2 bases from V and 6 bases from J, the junction contained 16 bases not matched to a gene. The DNA for the CDR3 is TGTGCCAGCAGTTTAGAGGGTGCGGGAGCCGGTTTTGGCGAGCAGTACTTC. Translation: CASSLEGAGAGFGEQYF.

V gene TRBV19 combines with J gene TRBJ1-2; D not certain. CDR1 LNHDA and CDR2 SQIVND come from the germline V gene (reference sequence). Trimming took off 8 bases at V and 5 bases at J, with 18 bases between the two ends. The CDR3 has 14 amino acids. The CDR3 is CASLKPGLRYGYTF. CDR3 coding DNA: TGTGCCAGTCTCAAACCCGGACTGAGATATGGCTACACCTTC.

This clonotype was recorded a few times. V gene TRBV9 combines with J gene TRBJ2-5; 9 bases line up with TRBD2. Germline lookup yields CDR1 SGDLS and CDR2 YYNGEE. V shed 0 bases and J 5 bases; nucleotides not matched to a gene: 11. There are 17 residues in the CDR3. The CDR3 spells CASSVASVAGARETQYF. In nucleotides, the CDR3 is TGTGCCAGCAGCGTAGCTTCCGTAGCGGGAGCGAGGGAGACCCAGTACTTC.

This clonotype came up many times. The rearrangement joins TRBV11-2 to TRBJ1-5; D might be TRBD1 (6 bases). CDR1 and CDR2 from the germline V gene are SGHAT and FQNNGV. The CDR3 is 16 amino acids. Deletions cut 5 bases from V and 4 bases from J, with 18 bases between. CDR3 nucleotides: TGTGCCAGCAGCGACGGGGGGCGGTTTGGTAATCAGCCCCAGCATTTT. Translating gives CASSDGGRFGNQPQHF.

At least ten counts were recorded for this clonotype. The chain uses TRBV12-3 or TRBV12-4 and TRBJ2-1; D could derive from TRBD1 or TRBD2 (6 bases each). The CDR3 is 12 residues long. Trimming removed 1 base at V and 10 bases at J, with 8 bases between. CDR3 residues: CASSLDGGEQFF. In DNA, the CDR3 is TGTGCCAGCAGTTTAGACGGGGGCGAGCAGTTCTTC.

This clonotype was picked up many times. This chain connects TRBV12-3 or TRBV12-4 to TRBJ1-2, with D maybe TRBD1 (5 bases). V was pared by 1 base and J by 4 bases, with 10 bases between. The CDR3 sequence is 14 residues long. The CDR3 DNA follows: TGTGCCAGCAGTTTAGAGGGGTTCGGCTATGGCTACACCTTC. It is translated as CASSLEGFGYGYTF.

This clonotype was picked up many times. The gene calls are TRBV7-2 and TRBJ2-1; possible D gene TRBD2, 7 bases. Germline V lookup: CDR1 SGHTA, CDR2 FQGNSA. CDR3 size: 17 residues. V lost 1 base and J 6 bases, leaving 19 bases between the germline ends. In DNA form, the CDR3 reads TGTGCCAGCAGCTTAGAGGGGAGGGGGGGCTTGGGCAATGAGCAGTTCTTC. This codes for CASSLEGRGGLGNEQFF.

This clonotype was detected ten times or more. The J gene is TRBJ1-1, the V gene TRBV6-1; no firm D call. This CDR3 is built from 14 residues. Germline assignment: CDR1 MNHNS and CDR2 SASEGT. The V gene lost 7 bases and the J gene lost 4 bases, with 16 bases spanning the gap. In nucleotides, the CDR3 is TGTGCCAGCAAGTGGTCCGTGAAGGGCACTGAAGCTTTCTTT. This gives the protein CASKWSVKGTEAFF.

Of note for this clonotype: This sequence may be a read error, since a much larger clone differs from it by one base. V usage is TRBV12-3 or TRBV12-4 and J usage is TRBJ2-7; 11 bases match TRBD2. The CDR3 runs to 16 residues. The CDR3 DNA is TGTGCCAGCAGCCCGGGGACTAGCGGTACTTCCTACGGGCAGTACTTC. This encodes CASSPGTSGTSYGQYF.

This clonotype was counted at least ten times. This rearrangement joins TRBV30 to TRBJ1-1, with D perhaps matching TRBD1 (5 bases). The CDR3 is made up of 14 amino acids. CDR1 and CDR2 (germline): GTSNPN, SVGIG (reference sequence). Trimming pared 0 bases from V and 1 base from J, leaving 9 bases between. CDR3 sequence reads: CAWSVGDGNTEAFF. CDR3 DNA sequence: TGTGCCTGGAGTGTGGGGGACGGGAACACTGAAGCTTTCTTT.